The rows below give T cell receptor beta chains drawn from one sample of a study of T cell responses to AZD1222 COVID-19 vaccine. Sequencing was performed with immunoSEQ multiplex PCR; in TCRdb, only in-frame clones are kept and a portion is missing. The data hold fewer than 85,000 clones, with nearly 90% observed a single time. The sequenced sample was peripheral blood, obtained 28 days after the second AZD1222 dose. The receptors stem from an adult who received the AZD1222 COVID-19 vaccine. The CDR3 runs from the conserved cysteine through the conserved F or W. The D gene is left open where the match is weak. Some rows mark clone size as missing; the rest say once, few, many or name a class of expanded clone.

>TRBJ2-5|-|TRBV12-3/TRBV12-4|-
CASSLGNQETQYF
>TRBJ1-1|-|TRBV5-1|-
CASSLSGSSTEAFF
>TRBJ2-5|-|TRBV30|-
CAWSVSGLPQETQYF
>TRBJ2-1|TRBD1|TRBV7-2|-
CASSRMSGQTYNEQFF
>TRBJ1-6|TRBD1|TRBV7-9|-
CASTGGQGHSPLHF
>TRBJ2-7|TRBD2|TRBV14|-
CASSQGLAGGPDEQYF
>TRBJ1-1|-|TRBV2|-
CASSQNRPLLNTEAFF
>TRBJ2-5|TRBD2|TRBV3-1/TRBV3-2|-
CASSPPSGLAGGQETQYF
>TRBJ1-2|-|TRBV7-9|-
CASSLSSYGYTF
>TRBJ2-1|-|TRBV9|-
CASSLGNEYNEQFF
>TRBJ2-7|-|TRBV11-3|-
CASSLSLLGGAGESVYEQYF
>TRBJ1-6|-|TRBV30|-
CAWSASHGRGADSPLHF
>TRBJ1-5|-|TRBV30|-
CAWTRDGQPQHF
>TRBJ1-3|-|TRBV29-1|-
CSAEEGTGNTIYF
>TRBJ1-2|-|TRBV11-2|-
CASSLLRWGYTF
>TRBJ2-7|-|TRBV6-5|-
CASGLAYEQYF
>TRBJ1-2|-|TRBV7-9|-
CASSLGSANYGYTF
>TRBJ1-2|-|TRBV7-8|-
CASSFSGGANYGYTF
>TRBJ1-5|-|TRBV3-1/TRBV3-2|-
CASSQGPNQPQHF
>TRBJ2-1|TRBD2|TRBV10-1|-
CASSDAGDLDNEQFF
>TRBJ1-5|-|TRBV15|-
CATSRAFQGPQPQHF
>TRBJ2-7|TRBD1|TRBV27|-
CASSLGLGQGSDEQYF
>TRBJ2-1|-|TRBV7-2|-
CASSPRIAEYNEQFF
>TRBJ2-1|-|TRBV5-1|-
CASSPSSPGTRSYNEQFF
>TRBJ2-7|-|TRBV6-2/TRBV6-3|-
CASSYLDDGNSEQYF
>TRBJ2-1|-|TRBV24-1|-
CATSDSIGSSYNEQFF
>TRBJ1-1|-|TRBV6-1|once
CASSEGRTTEAFF
>TRBJ1-2|TRBD1|TRBV29-1|-
CSVGIDRDDGYTF
>TRBJ1-1|-|TRBV18|-
CASSPARPGSTEAFF
>TRBJ1-5|-|TRBV5-1|-
CASSSTGGPNQPQHF
>TRBJ2-6|-|TRBV7-8|-
CASSLAGTRSGANVLTF
>TRBJ1-4|-|TRBV10-3|once
CAIRGTNEKLFF
>TRBJ1-6|TRBD1|TRBV18|-
CASSLTGGSSPLHF
>TRBJ1-3|-|TRBV27|-
CASMVRGNGNTIYF
>TRBJ2-7|TRBD2|TRBV6-5|-
CASNGGRPPYEQYF
>TRBJ1-5|-|TRBV2|-
CASSEALRGLGPQHF
>TRBJ2-3|-|TRBV7-9|-
CASSPRRLGPDTQYF
>TRBJ1-1|TRBD1|TRBV30|-
CAWNPLSRGQGGTEAFF
>TRBJ1-1|-|TRBV5-6|-
CASSLMGPPATEAFF